These 5 T cell receptor beta chains came from one sample sequenced in a study of control samples from healthy donors and cancer patients. The protocol was immunoSEQ multiplex PCR, while the TCRdb copy is restricted to in-frame clones and leaves out a portion. The sample consists of approximately 120,000 clones, roughly 87% of them appearing once. Sequencing input: blood. Receptor source: a man younger than 35 in good health.

The chain combines TRBV19 with TRBJ1-5; tentatively, D is TRBD1 (5 bases). The germline V gene has CDR1 LNHDA and CDR2 SQIVND (reference sequence). Trimming pared 8 bases from V and 3 bases from J, leaving 11 bases between. This CDR3 contains 13 residues. CDR3 region: CASRRVPNQPQHF. The CDR3 bases are TGTGCCAGTCGCAGGGTCCCCAATCAGCCCCAGCATTTT.

J is TRBJ1-1 and V is TRBV3-1 (or the pseudogene TRBV3-2); TRBD1 is a possible D gene (5 bases). With 0 bases removed from V and 0 bases from J, the gap between germline ends came to 11 bases. CDR1 LGHDT and CDR2 YNNKEL come from the germline V gene (reference sequence). This CDR3 has 16 amino acids. CDR3 DNA sequence: TGTGCCAGCAGCCAAGAAATGGGGGTGCTGAACACTGAAGCTTTCTTT. Its translation: CASSQEMGVLNTEAFF.

V usage is TRBV6-4 and J usage is TRBJ2-2; possibly TRBD2 for D (5 bases). The CDR3 totals 16 residues. The V gene lost 2 bases and the J gene lost 0 bases, with 10 bases spanning the gap. Germline CDR1 MRHNA, CDR2 SNTAGT. The DNA for the CDR3 is TGTGCCAGCAGTGACCCCGGGATATCGAACACCGGGGAGCTGTTTTTT. Its translation: CASSDPGISNTGELFF.

The chain has TRBV30 and TRBJ2-3; D may correspond to TRBD1 or TRBD2 (5 bases each). The CDR3 is 13 residues long. V was clipped by 2 bases and J by 0 bases, with 6 bases between them. Per the germline V gene, CDR1 is GTSNPN and CDR2 is SVGIG (reference sequence). The CDR3 coding sequence is TGTGCCTGGAGTCGGGACAGCACAGATACGCAGTATTTT. Residues: CAWSRDSTDTQYF.

V usage is TRBV5-4 and J usage is TRBJ1-1, with 8 bases aligning to TRBD1. V dropped 4 bases and J dropped 1; count of bases not matched to a gene: 9. CDR1 SGHNT and CDR2 YYREEE come from the germline V gene (reference sequence). The CDR3 length is 16 residues. The CDR3 nucleotides are TGTGCCAGCAGCCCGGGAGCAGGGGGCGCGAACACTGAAGCTTTCTTT. The encoded protein is CASSPGAGGANTEAFF.